This T cell receptor (beta chain) derives from a study of T-cell reconstitution after alpha-beta-depleted transplantation in children. It was with unique molecular identifiers that the TCRbeta library was prepared. TCRdb redid the calling of the PCR reads with MiXCR, one entry per CDR3 protein. The sample gives a few hundred thousand distinct CDR3 sequences, more than 8% of which show up once; around a tenth is in the top ten. Trimming cost V 9 bases and J 4 bases; bases outside gene matches: 11. This CDR3 region has 14 residues. The germline gives CDR1 KGHDR, CDR2 SFDVKD. The TCR originated in a human donor who donated a stem cell graft to a child with SCID. This specimen consisted of PBMCs from the stem cell graft donor, obtained from the stem cell graft. This chain joins TRBV24-1 and TRBJ2-7; 7 bases line up with TRBD2. CDR3 amino acids: CATPQWRGSYEQYF. Written as DNA, the CDR3 is TGTGCCACCCCCCAGTGGCGGGGGAGTTACGAGCAGTACTTC.